This T cell receptor (beta chain) appears in the sequencing data of a study of T cell repertoires in cytomegalovirus infection. In the study overall: Based on public TCR beta signatures, there were indications of CMV infection and of a matching HLA type.

This clonotype was detected ten times or more. The CDR3 has 15 residues. V shed 2 bases and J 3 bases; nucleotides not matched to a gene: 3. CDR1 is SGHTA, CDR2 FQGNSA, per germline. TCRdb redid the calling of the reads with MiXCR, one entry per CDR3 protein. Among some 350,000 distinct CDR3 sequences listed, 15% to 20% were seen once. The sequenced material came from PBMCs. This receptor was obtained from a human donor in good health (CMV status not recorded). Some clones in this sample may be carry-over from other donors' samples. The chain joins TRBV7-2 to TRBJ2-1; TRBD2 aligns across 8 bases. CDR3 sequence reads: CASSLLAGIYNEQFF. CDR3 DNA: TGTGCCAGCAGCTTATTAGCGGGGATCTACAATGAGCAGTTCTTC.